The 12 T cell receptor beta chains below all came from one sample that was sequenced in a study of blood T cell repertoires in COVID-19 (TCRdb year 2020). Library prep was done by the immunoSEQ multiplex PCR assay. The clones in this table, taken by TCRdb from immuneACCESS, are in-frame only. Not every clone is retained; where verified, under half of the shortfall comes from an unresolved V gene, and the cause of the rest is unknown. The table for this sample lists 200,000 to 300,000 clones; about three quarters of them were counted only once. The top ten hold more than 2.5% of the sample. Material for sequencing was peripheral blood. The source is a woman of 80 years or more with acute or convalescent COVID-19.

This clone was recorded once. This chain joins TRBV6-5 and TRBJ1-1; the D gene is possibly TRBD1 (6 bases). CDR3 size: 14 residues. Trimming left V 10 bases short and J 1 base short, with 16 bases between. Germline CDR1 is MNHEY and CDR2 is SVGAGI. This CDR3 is CATTQGNRNTEAFF. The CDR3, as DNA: TGTGCCACTACCCAGGGGAATCGGAACACTGAAGCTTTCTTT.

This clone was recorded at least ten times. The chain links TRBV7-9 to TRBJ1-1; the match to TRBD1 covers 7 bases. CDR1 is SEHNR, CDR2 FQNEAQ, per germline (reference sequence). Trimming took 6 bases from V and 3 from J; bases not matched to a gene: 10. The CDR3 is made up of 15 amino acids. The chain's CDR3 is CASRPLNRGDTEAFF. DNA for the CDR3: TGTGCCAGCAGGCCTCTGAACAGGGGTGACACTGAAGCTTTCTTT.

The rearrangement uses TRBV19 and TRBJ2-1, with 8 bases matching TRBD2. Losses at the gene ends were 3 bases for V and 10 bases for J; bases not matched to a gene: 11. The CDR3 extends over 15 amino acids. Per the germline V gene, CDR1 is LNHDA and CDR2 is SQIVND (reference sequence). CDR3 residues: CASSIGSGLVHEQFF. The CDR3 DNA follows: TGTGCCAGTAGTATCGGCTCGGGACTAGTACACGAGCAGTTCTTC.

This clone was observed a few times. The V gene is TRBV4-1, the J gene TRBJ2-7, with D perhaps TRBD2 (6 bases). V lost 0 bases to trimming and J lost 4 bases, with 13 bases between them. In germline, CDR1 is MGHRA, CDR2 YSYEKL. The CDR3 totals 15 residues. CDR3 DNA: TGCGCCAGCAGCCAAGACACGGGAGTAGGGTACGAGCAGTACTTC. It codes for CASSQDTGVGYEQYF.

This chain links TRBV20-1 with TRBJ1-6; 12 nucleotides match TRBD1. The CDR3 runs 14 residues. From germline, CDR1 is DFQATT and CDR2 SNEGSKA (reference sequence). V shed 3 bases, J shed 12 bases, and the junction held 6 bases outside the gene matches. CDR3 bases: TGCAGTGCTAGTTCGGGACAGGGGGCTTTACCCCTCCACTTT. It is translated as CSASSGQGALPLHF.

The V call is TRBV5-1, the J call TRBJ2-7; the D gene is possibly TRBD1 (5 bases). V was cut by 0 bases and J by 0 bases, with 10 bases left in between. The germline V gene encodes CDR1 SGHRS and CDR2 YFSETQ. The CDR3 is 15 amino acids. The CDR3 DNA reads TGCGCCAGCAGCTTGGCTTCAGGGCGCTCCTACGAGCAGTACTTC. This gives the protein CASSLASGRSYEQYF.

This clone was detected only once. CDR3 nucleotide sequence: TGTGCCAGCAATTTAGCGGGGGGCAATGAGCAGTTCTTC. Protein sequence: CASNLAGGNEQFF. The chain employs TRBV6-5 and TRBJ2-1; 10 nucleotides agree with TRBD2. The CDR3 is made up of 13 amino acids. The junction had 3 bases not matched to a gene; V was cut back by 7 bases and J by 6 bases. Germline V lookup: CDR1 MNHEY, CDR2 SVGAGI.

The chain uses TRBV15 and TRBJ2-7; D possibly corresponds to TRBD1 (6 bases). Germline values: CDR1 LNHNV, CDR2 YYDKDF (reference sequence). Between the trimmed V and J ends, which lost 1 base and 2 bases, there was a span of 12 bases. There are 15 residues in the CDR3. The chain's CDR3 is CATSRGQGTTYEQYF. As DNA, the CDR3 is TGTGCCACCAGCAGAGGTCAGGGGACAACCTACGAGCAGTACTTC.

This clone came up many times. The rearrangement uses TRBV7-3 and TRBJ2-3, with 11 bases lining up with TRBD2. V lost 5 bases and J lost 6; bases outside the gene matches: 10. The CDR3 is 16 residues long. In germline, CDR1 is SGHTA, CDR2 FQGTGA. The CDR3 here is CASSPRLAGGWDTQYF. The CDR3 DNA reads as TGTGCCAGCAGCCCCCGGCTAGCGGGGGGTTGGGATACGCAGTATTTT.

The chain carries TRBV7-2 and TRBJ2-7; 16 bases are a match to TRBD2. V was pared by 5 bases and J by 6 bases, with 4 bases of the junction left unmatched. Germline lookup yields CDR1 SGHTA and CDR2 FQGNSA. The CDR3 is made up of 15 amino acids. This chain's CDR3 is CASSEGLAGGREQYF. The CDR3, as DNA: TGTGCCAGCAGCGAGGGACTAGCGGGGGGGCGCGAGCAGTACTTC.

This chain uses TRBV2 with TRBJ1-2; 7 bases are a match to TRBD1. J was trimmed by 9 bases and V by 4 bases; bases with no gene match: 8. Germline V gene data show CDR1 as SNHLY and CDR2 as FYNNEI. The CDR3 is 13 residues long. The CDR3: CASSVTGPVRYTF. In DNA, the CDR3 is TGTGCCAGCAGTGTGACAGGGCCGGTGCGCTACACCTTC.

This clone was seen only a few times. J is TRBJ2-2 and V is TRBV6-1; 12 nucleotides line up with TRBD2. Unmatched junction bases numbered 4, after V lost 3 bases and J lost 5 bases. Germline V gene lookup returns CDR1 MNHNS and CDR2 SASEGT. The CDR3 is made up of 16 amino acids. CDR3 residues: CASSDKLAGGTGELFF. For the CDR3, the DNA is TGTGCCAGCAGTGATAAACTAGCGGGAGGAACCGGGGAGCTGTTTTTT.